One and the same sample provided the 27 T cell receptor beta chains below, sequenced in a study of T cells in Graves' hyperthyroidism and ophthalmopathy. The CDR3 regions of TCR beta were amplified from RNA transcripts. TCR CDR3 regions were first amplified by RT-PCR with HTBI primers. TCRdb called the multiplex PCR reads again in MiXCR, with one record for every CDR3 protein. In the table there are a few hundred thousand distinct CDR3 sequences, roughly 20% of which are singletons. Sequencing was carried out using blood. The receptors stem from a man aged 45 to 65 with Graves' ophthalmopathy.

This clonotype appeared many times. This chain links TRBV30 with TRBJ2-2; D tentatively reads TRBD1 or TRBD2 (6 bases each). Germline V gives CDR1 GTSNPN, CDR2 SVGIG (reference sequence). The CDR3 runs 16 residues. V was pared by 2 bases and J by 2 bases, with 15 bases between. The DNA of the CDR3 is TGTGCCTGGAGTCAGGGACACGGGGGAAACACCGGGGAGCTGTTTTTT. Residues: CAWSQGHGGNTGELFF. Combining the CDR3 with reference TRBV30 and TRBJ2-2 gives the whole variable domain SQTIHQWPATLVQPVGSPLSLECTVEGTSNPNLYWYRQAAGRGLQLLFYSVGIGQISSEVPQNLSASRPQDRQFILSSKKLLLSDSGFYLCAWSQGHGGNTGELFFGEGSRLTVL.

V gene TRBV27 combines with J gene TRBJ1-6; tentative D call: TRBD1 (6 bases). The CDR3 has 17 residues. Trimming cost V 1 base and J 7 bases, with 17 bases left between them. Germline V gives CDR1 MNHEY, CDR2 SMNVEV (reference sequence). In DNA, the CDR3 is TGTGCCAGCAGTTTATGGAGGGGGTGGGGTCAGAATTCACCCCTCCACTTT. As protein: CASSLWRGWGQNSPLHF.

At least ten counts were recorded for this clonotype. CDR3 DNA sequence: TGTGCCAGCAGCGGAATGGGGGAGAGTGAGCAGTTCTTC. Amino acid sequence: CASSGMGESEQFF. The chain links TRBV5-8 to TRBJ2-1; D is possibly TRBD1 or TRBD2 (5 bases each). CDR1 is SGHTS, CDR2 YDEGEE, per germline. Trimming took off 4 bases at V and 9 bases at J, with 14 bases between the two ends. This CDR3 spans 13 amino acids.

The gene calls are TRBV20-1 and TRBJ2-7; 8 bases agree with TRBD1. The CDR3 length is 15 residues. CDR1 DFQATT and CDR2 SNEGSKA come from the germline V gene (reference sequence). V lost 5 bases and J lost 7; bases outside the gene matches: 16. The CDR3 coding sequence is TGCAGTGCTCCCGGGGGTAGACAGGGGTACGAAGAGCAGTACTTC. It codes for CSAPGGRQGYEEQYF.

Many counts were recorded for this clonotype. The chain links TRBV7-3 to TRBJ2-1; 8 nucleotides line up with TRBD2. V lost 4 bases to trimming and J lost 10 bases; unmatched junction nucleotides: 6. The germline gives CDR1 SGHTA, CDR2 FQGTGA. The CDR3 sequence is 13 residues long. The CDR3, as DNA: TGTGCCAGCAGCTCGGGGGGGGGAAGGGAGCAGTTCTTC. It yields the protein CASSSGGGREQFF. Using reference TRBV7-3 and TRBJ2-1 for the parts outside the CDR3, the full variable domain is GAGVSQTPSNKVTEKGKYVELRCDPISGHTALYWYRQSLGQGPEFLIYFQGTGAADDSGLPNDRFFAVRPEGSVSTLKIQRTERGDSAVYLCASSSGGGREQFFGPGTRLTVL.

V and J are TRBV9 and TRBJ1-5; D perhaps matches TRBD1 (6 bases). The V gene lost 0 bases and the J gene lost 7 bases, with 14 bases spanning the gap. The germline V gene has CDR1 SGDLS and CDR2 YYNGEE. The CDR3 extends over 15 amino acids. DNA for the CDR3: TGTGCCAGCAGCGTAGACCCTACAGGGCAACAGCCCCAGCATTTT. It encodes CASSVDPTGQQPQHF.

This clonotype was seen many times. This chain links TRBV3-1 with TRBJ1-1; D is undetermined. This CDR3 contains 15 residues. Germline CDR1 is LGHDT and CDR2 is YNNKEL (reference sequence). Between the trimmed V and J ends, which lost 1 base and 8 bases, there was a span of 17 bases. The CDR3 loop reads CASSQGIGSWMEAFF. CDR3 coding DNA: TGTGCCAGCAGCCAAGGCATCGGGTCATGGATGGAAGCTTTCTTT.

This clonotype was observed at least ten times. CDR3 DNA sequence: TGTGCCATCATTCGAGGGGCAGGGCTAGGAAATGAGCAGTTCTTC. Amino acids: CAIIRGAGLGNEQFF. The chain employs TRBV2 and TRBJ2-1, with D perhaps assigned TRBD1 or TRBD2 (5 bases each). This CDR3 is built from 15 residues. The V gene's germline CDR1 is SNHLY and CDR2 FYNNEI. The V and J ends lost 10 bases and 7 bases respectively, with 23 bases between them. Drawing the rest from reference TRBV2 and TRBJ2-1, the complete variable domain is EPEVTQTPSHQVTQMGQEVILRCVPISNHLYFYWYRQILGQKVEFLVSFYNNEISEKSEIFDDQFSVERPDGSNFTLKIRSTKLEDSAMYFCAIIRGAGLGNEQFFGPGTRLTVL.

The chain has TRBV19 and TRBJ1-3; weak D call: TRBD1 (6 bases). Deletions cut 1 base from V and 0 bases from J, with 10 bases between. Germline CDR1 and CDR2: LNHDA and SQIVND (reference sequence). The CDR3 length is 16 residues. CDR3 coding DNA: TGTGCCAGTAGTATAGGCGGACAGAACTCTGGAAACACCATATATTTT. Translation: CASSIGGQNSGNTIYF.

This clonotype was seen repeatedly, ten times or more. The chain employs TRBV7-3 and TRBJ2-5; D is possibly TRBD1 (7 bases). In germline, CDR1 is SGHTA, CDR2 FQGTGA. The length of the CDR3 is 12 residues. The ends were cut back, 6 bases at V and 5 bases at J, with 10 bases in the middle. In DNA form, the CDR3 reads TGTGCCAGCAGTGCAGGGGGGGAGACCCAGTACTTC. This sequence encodes CASSAGGETQYF. Together with reference TRBV7-3 and TRBJ2-5, the CDR3 gives the full variable domain: GAGVSQTPSNKVTEKGKYVELRCDPISGHTALYWYRQSLGQGPEFLIYFQGTGAADDSGLPNDRFFAVRPEGSVSTLKIQRTERGDSAVYLCASSAGGETQYFGPGTRLLVL.

The chain uses TRBV19 and TRBJ2-7, with 10 bases fitting TRBD2. Germline V gene lookup returns CDR1 LNHDA and CDR2 SQIVND (reference sequence). The CDR3 runs 15 residues. V was clipped by 5 bases and J by 6 bases; unmatched bases: 10. The CDR3 region is CASSVGTSVKVEQYF. CDR3 sequence (DNA): TGTGCCAGTAGTGTGGGGACTAGCGTGAAGGTCGAGCAGTACTTC.

This clonotype was counted many times. The chain carries TRBV7-3 and TRBJ2-3; 9 bases line up with TRBD2. V trimming: 2 bases; J trimming: 0 bases; junction bases outside the gene matches: 3. CDR1 and CDR2 (germline): SGHTA, FQGTGA. The CDR3 sequence is 16 residues long. CDR3 DNA: TGTGCCAGCAGCTTAGGCCTAGCGGGGAGCACAGATACGCAGTATTTT. Translated: CASSLGLAGSTDTQYF.

This clonotype was seen repeatedly, ten times or more. The rearrangement uses TRBV7-9 and TRBJ2-6, with D perhaps given as TRBD1 or TRBD2 (5 bases each). The CDR3 is made up of 15 amino acids. V was cut by 5 bases and J by 4 bases, with 12 bases left in between. Per germline, CDR1 SEHNR and CDR2 FQNEAQ (reference sequence). Written as DNA, the CDR3 is TGTGCCAGCAGCACCCAGGGAGAAGGGGCCAACGTCCTGACTTTC. Residues: CASSTQGEGANVLTF.

The chain joins TRBV6-1 to TRBJ2-2, with 7 bases aligning to TRBD2. The CDR3 is 13 residues long. After removal of 6 bases from V and 4 bases from J, the junction contained 2 bases not matched to a gene. Per germline, CDR1 MNHNS and CDR2 SASEGT. CDR3 sequence reads: CASRGGFTGELFF. The CDR3, as DNA: TGTGCCAGCAGGGGGGGGTTCACCGGGGAGCTGTTTTTT.

The V gene is TRBV4-2, the J gene TRBJ1-2, with D possibly matching TRBD1 (5 bases). CDR3 length equals 14 residues. The V gene lost 0 bases and the J gene lost 9 bases, with 14 bases spanning the gap. Germline CDR1 and CDR2: LGHNA and YNFKEQ. The CDR3 is CASSQDQGLSSYTF. The DNA for the CDR3 is TGTGCCAGCAGCCAAGATCAGGGACTGTCTAGCTACACCTTC.

The genes are TRBV5-1 and TRBJ2-1, with TRBD2 matching 7 bases. CDR3 length: 14 residues. Trimming took 4 bases from V and 2 from J; bases not matched to a gene: 3. Germline V gene lookup returns CDR1 SGHRS and CDR2 YFSETQ. The CDR3 reads CASSEAGTYNEQFF. The CDR3 region has the DNA TGCGCCAGCAGCGAAGCGGGAACCTACAATGAGCAGTTCTTC.

The V gene is TRBV24-1, the J gene TRBJ1-5; weak D call: TRBD1 (6 bases). Germline CDR1 and CDR2: KGHDR and SFDVKD. The CDR3 runs 13 residues. V was cut by 6 bases and J by 6 bases, with 11 bases left in between. The CDR3 loop reads CATSPGGGQPQHF. The DNA of the CDR3 is TGTGCCACCAGTCCGGGGGGCGGTCAGCCCCAGCATTTT.

The chain has TRBV2 and TRBJ1-2; no clear D. V gave up 7 bases and J gave up 5 bases, with 11 bases separating them. This CDR3 has 12 residues. The germline gives CDR1 SNHLY, CDR2 FYNNEI. CDR3 sequence: CASITRGYGYTF. The CDR3 DNA reads as TGTGCCAGCATTACGAGAGGGTATGGCTACACCTTC. Filled out from reference TRBV2 and TRBJ1-2, the complete variable domain reads EPEVTQTPSHQVTQMGQEVILRCVPISNHLYFYWYRQILGQKVEFLVSFYNNEISEKSEIFDDQFSVERPDGSNFTLKIRSTKLEDSAMYFCASITRGYGYTFGSGTRLTVV.

In this sample, this clonotype turned up many times. This chain links TRBV28 with TRBJ2-3, with D possibly being TRBD2 (5 bases). Germline V lookup: CDR1 MDHEN, CDR2 SYDVKM. The CDR3 loop spans 14 amino acids. V lost 2 bases and J 4 bases, leaving 10 bases between the germline ends. CDR3 in amino acids: CASSLAGGADTQYF. In nucleotides, the CDR3 is TGTGCCAGCAGTTTAGCCGGAGGTGCAGATACGCAGTATTTT. Looking up the rest from reference TRBV28 and TRBJ2-3 gives the full variable domain: DVKVTQSSRYLVKRTGEKVFLECVQDMDHENMFWYRQDPGLGLRLIYFSYDVKMKEKGDIPEGYSVSREKKERFSLILESASTNQTSMYLCASSLAGGADTQYFGPGTRLTVL.

The gene calls are TRBV6-2 or TRBV6-3 and TRBJ2-3, with unresolved D. The CDR3 length is 15 residues. In germline, CDR1 is MNHEY, CDR2 SVGEGT. Deletions cut 0 bases from V and 0 bases from J, with 7 bases between. The CDR3 sequence is CASSYSRKSTDTQYF. CDR3 DNA: TGTGCCAGCAGTTACTCGAGGAAGAGCACAGATACGCAGTATTTT.

The rearrangement uses TRBV5-4 and TRBJ2-7; D ambiguous. V was clipped by 2 bases and J by 2 bases, with 11 bases between them. The CDR3 has 14 amino acids. CDR1 SGHNT and CDR2 YYREEE come from the germline V gene (reference sequence). Written as DNA, the CDR3 is TGTGCCAGCAGCTTAGACATCCGAACCTACGAGCAGTACTTC. Translated: CASSLDIRTYEQYF.

This clonotype was picked up many times. This chain uses TRBV5-1 with TRBJ1-1; D perhaps matches TRBD1 (6 bases). This CDR3 spans 15 amino acids. V lost 0 bases and J 2 bases, leaving 11 bases between the germline ends. Germline V CDR1 and CDR2: SGHRS, YFSETQ. Here the CDR3 reads CASSLGQGPNTEAFF. The CDR3 DNA follows: TGCGCCAGCAGCTTGGGCCAGGGGCCAAACACTGAAGCTTTCTTT.

The V gene is TRBV27, the J gene TRBJ2-7, with 9 bases fitting TRBD1. V dropped 4 bases and J dropped 4; count of bases not matched to a gene: 8. This CDR3 spans 15 amino acids. Germline CDR1 reads MNHEY; CDR2 reads SMNVEV (reference sequence). Here the CDR3 DNA reads TGTGCCAGCAGTTCAACAGGGGGCTCACGGTACGAGCAGTACTTC. It codes for CASSSTGGSRYEQYF.

This clonotype was observed a few times. The V gene is TRBV11-2, the J gene TRBJ1-1, with a tentative D call TRBD1 (5 bases). Germline V CDR1 and CDR2: SGHAT, FQNNGV. CDR3 length equals 14 residues. Trimming shortened V by 5 bases and J by 4 bases, and 14 bases separated the two germline ends. CDR3 nucleotide sequence: TGTGCCAGCAGCCTAATCTCGGGGCCCACTGAAGCTTTCTTT. Translated, it gives CASSLISGPTEAFF. The full variable domain, rest sourced from reference TRBV11-2 and TRBJ1-1, is EAGVAQSPRYKIIEKRQSVAFWCNPISGHATLYWYQQILGQGPKLLIQFQNNGVVDDSQLPKDRFSAERLKGVDSTLKIQPAKLEDSAVYLCASSLISGPTEAFFGQGTRLTVV.

The table lists this clonotype with many counts. The chain joins TRBV28 to TRBJ2-1; a possible D gene is TRBD1 (5 bases). There are 13 residues in the CDR3. Deletions cut 8 bases from V and 4 bases from J, with 12 bases between. Germline CDR1 reads MDHEN; CDR2 reads SYDVKM. CDR3 nucleotides: TGTGCCAGCTTCTCCAGGGTTTACAATGAGCAGTTCTTC. Amino acids: CASFSRVYNEQFF.

V usage is TRBV20-1 and J usage is TRBJ2-7; the match to TRBD1 covers 9 bases. V trimming: 1 base; J trimming: 3 bases; junction bases outside the gene matches: 7. Germline V gene sequence: CDR1 DFQATT, CDR2 SNEGSKA (reference sequence). This CDR3 comprises 15 residues. The CDR3 bases are TGCAGTGCTAGAGTCACCGGGACAGGGAACTACGAGCAGTACTTC. It translates to CSARVTGTGNYEQYF.

This clonotype was counted a few times. V usage is TRBV6-2 or TRBV6-3 and J usage is TRBJ2-4; D remains ambiguous. This CDR3 has 12 residues. Trimming shortened V by 10 bases and J by 5 bases, and 12 bases separated the two germline ends. CDR1 is MNHEY and CDR2 is SVGEGT in the germline V gene. The CDR3 here is CATLSFQNIQYF. Written as DNA, the CDR3 is TGTGCCACCTTATCCTTTCAAAACATTCAGTACTTC.